This T cell receptor beta chain was obtained from a study of cytomegalovirus exposure and HLA in healthy donors. As concerns this clone: The target antigen is unknown.

General study findings and limits: Productive rates of about 90% or about 30% were seen for most TCR beta V segments in an earlier analysis. In vitro, three CMV-associated chains proved specific for CMV antigens. Among the most significant clusters, several appeared linked to common viral pathogens in a later analysis.

Amplification used 60 Vbeta primers and 13 Jbeta primers. TCRdb's copy holds only in-frame clones and misses some; the assay was immunoSEQ multiplex PCR. The table records 120,000 or so clones, 15% to 20% of them present only once. The donors (healthy individuals) were bone marrow donors. This CDR3 is 14 amino acids long. In germline, CDR1 is SQVTM, CDR2 ANQGSEA. V shed 6 bases and J shed 4 bases, with 18 bases lying between them. This sequence joins TRBV29-1 and TRBJ1-2, with D maybe TRBD1 (6 bases). Material for sequencing was PBMCs. The TCR was taken from a female donor in good health and CMV-seropositive. The CDR3 here is CSVINRAISYGYTF. The CDR3 region has the DNA TGCAGCGTGATTAACAGGGCCATAAGCTATGGCTACACCTTC.